The 22 T cell receptor beta chains reported below all come from one sample, sequenced in a study of blood T cell repertoires in COVID-19. Sequenced by immunoSEQ multiplex PCR; TCRdb stores in-frame clones only, minus some. This sample yields tens of thousands of clones, of which about 86% are seen a single time; about 10% belongs to the top ten. Sequenced input: peripheral blood. These receptor sequences come from a human donor in a cohort sampled during active COVID-19.

This clone is a singleton in its sample. This chain joins TRBV7-8 and TRBJ2-3; 8 bases are a match to TRBD2. There are 16 residues in the CDR3. CDR1 is SGHVS and CDR2 is FQNEAQ in the germline V gene. V dropped 1 base and J dropped 3; count of bases not matched to a gene: 6. CDR3 region: CASSLVAGGGTDTQYF. The CDR3 bases are TGTGCCAGCAGCTTAGTGGCGGGAGGCGGTACAGATACGCAGTATTTT. The whole variable domain, filled in from reference TRBV7-8 and TRBJ2-3, reads GAGVSQSPRYKVAKRGQDVALRCDPISGHVSLFWYQQALGQGPEFLTYFQNEAQLDKSGLPSDRFFAERPEGSVSTLKIQRTQQEDSAVYLCASSLVAGGGTDTQYFGPGTRLTVL.

This clone was counted only a few times. This chain uses TRBV5-1 with TRBJ2-3; TRBD1 matches 7 bases. In germline, CDR1 is SGHRS, CDR2 YFSETQ. The CDR3 totals 17 residues. V trimming: 4 bases; J trimming: 5 bases; junction bases outside the gene matches: 16. The CDR3 is CASSPGSRQGDLDTQYF. The CDR3 DNA reads as TGCGCCAGCAGCCCGGGGTCCCGACAGGGTGACCTAGATACGCAGTATTTT.

The CDR3 loop is CASSWGAGWDNEQFF. CDR3 coding DNA: TGTGCCAGCAGCTGGGGTGCGGGATGGGACAATGAGCAGTTCTTC. This sequence joins TRBV5-6 and TRBJ2-1, with TRBD2 as a possible D gene (6 bases). CDR1 SGHDT and CDR2 YYEEEE come from the germline V gene. Trimming removed 3 bases at V and 5 bases at J, with 15 bases between. CDR3 length: 15 amino acids.

The rearrangement joins TRBV23-1 to TRBJ1-4; D might be TRBD1 (6 bases). TRBV23-1 is annotated as an ORF whose role is uncertain. There are 17 residues in the CDR3. V lost 6 bases, J lost 2 bases, and 19 bases lay in between. CDR3 protein: CASSKGVFSGTNEKLFF. The CDR3 DNA reads TGCGCCAGCAGCAAGGGGGTCTTTTCCGGGACTAATGAAAAACTGTTTTTT.

The chain is built from TRBV28 and TRBJ1-4; TRBD1 is a possible D gene (6 bases). Deletions cut 5 bases from V and 5 bases from J, with 15 bases between. The CDR3 length is 15 residues. Germline V gives CDR1 MDHEN, CDR2 SYDVKM. Here the CDR3 DNA reads TGTGCCAGCAGTCCCCAAGGGGGTCGAAATGAAAAACTGTTTTTT. It yields the protein CASSPQGGRNEKLFF. The complete variable domain, with remaining parts taken from reference TRBV28 and TRBJ1-4, reads DVKVTQSSRYLVKRTGEKVFLECVQDMDHENMFWYRQDPGLGLRLIYFSYDVKMKEKGDIPEGYSVSREKKERFSLILESASTNQTSMYLCASSPQGGRNEKLFFGSGTQLSVL.

CDR3 DNA sequence: TGTGCCAGCCCTCCCGCGGACAGCCGAACTAGGACTGAAGCTTTCTTT. Protein sequence: CASPPADSRTRTEAFF. The J gene is TRBJ1-1, the V gene TRBV28; D perhaps matches TRBD1 (6 bases). This CDR3 spans 16 amino acids. Germline loops: CDR1 MDHEN, CDR2 SYDVKM. V was shortened by 8 bases and J by 5 bases, with 24 bases between the two germline ends. Full variable domain (rest looked up from reference TRBV28 and TRBJ1-1): DVKVTQSSRYLVKRTGEKVFLECVQDMDHENMFWYRQDPGLGLRLIYFSYDVKMKEKGDIPEGYSVSREKKERFSLILESASTNQTSMYLCASPPADSRTRTEAFFGQGTRLTVV.

V gene TRBV23-1 combines with J gene TRBJ1-2; no firm D call. TRBV23-1 is designated an ORF whose function remains uncertain. Between the trimmed V and J ends, which lost 4 bases and 5 bases, there was a span of 5 bases. The CDR3 has 11 amino acids. The CDR3 sequence: CASSLEYGYTF. The CDR3 nucleotides are TGCGCCAGCAGTCTGGAGTATGGCTACACCTTC.

The V and J genes are TRBV5-6 and TRBJ2-1, with TRBD1 as a possible D gene (6 bases). The CDR3 is 14 residues long. V lost 0 bases, J lost 7 bases, and 11 bases lay in between. CDR1 SGHDT and CDR2 YYEEEE come from the germline V gene. The DNA for the CDR3 is TGTGCCAGCAGCTTGGAGGGGGTTGGGAATGAGCAGTTCTTC. Translation gives CASSLEGVGNEQFF.

The chain combines TRBV5-5 with TRBJ2-5; 12 bases match TRBD2. V dropped 5 bases and J dropped 2; count of bases not matched to a gene: 4. Germline values: CDR1 SGHKS, CDR2 YYEKEE (reference sequence). There are 15 residues in the CDR3. CDR3 region: CASRPLAGGQETQYF. The CDR3 nucleotides are TGTGCCAGCAGGCCACTAGCGGGGGGTCAAGAGACCCAGTACTTC.

This clone has a single count. This chain uses TRBV2 with TRBJ2-7; TRBD1 aligns across 9 bases. With 11 bases clipped from V and 6 bases from J, the junction kept 8 bases outside the gene matches. This CDR3 has 12 amino acids. Germline V lookup: CDR1 SNHLY, CDR2 FYNNEI. CDR3 loop: CAGGQGFFEQYF. DNA of the CDR3: TGTGCCGGGGGACAGGGTTTTTTCGAGCAGTACTTC.

This chain connects TRBV6-2 or TRBV6-3 to TRBJ2-1; TRBD2 matches at 10 bases. The CDR3 totals 15 residues. Germline CDR1 and CDR2: MNHEY and SVGEGT. V trimming: 6 bases; J trimming: 8 bases; junction bases outside the gene matches: 10. This CDR3 reads CASSPSGRGVYEQFF. CDR3 DNA: TGTGCCAGCAGCCCTAGCGGGAGAGGAGTATATGAGCAGTTCTTC.

This chain uses TRBV5-1 with TRBJ2-7; 8 nucleotides agree with TRBD1. This CDR3 comprises 14 residues. Trimming at V came to 3 bases and at J to 3 bases, leaving 5 bases not matched to a gene. Germline V gene lookup returns CDR1 SGHRS and CDR2 YFSETQ. CDR3 in DNA: TGCGCCAGCAGCTCCGGGACAGGCTACTACGAGCAGTACTTC. Protein product: CASSSGTGYYEQYF.

The sample holds a few counts of this clone. The DNA of the CDR3 is TGTGCCAGCAGCTTAGTAGAGGGCCCCAATGAAAAACTGTTTTTT. Protein: CASSLVEGPNEKLFF. V usage is TRBV7-2 and J usage is TRBJ1-4, with D unresolved. The CDR3 totals 15 residues. V was clipped by 1 base and J by 5 bases, with 11 bases between them. CDR1 is SGHTA and CDR2 is FQGNSA in the germline V gene.

This sequence joins TRBV19 and TRBJ2-5; D not resolved. This CDR3 comprises 14 residues. CDR1 and CDR2 (germline): LNHDA, SQIVND (reference sequence). Deletions cut 3 bases from V and 4 bases from J, with 12 bases between. CDR3 loop: CASSMPGFGETQYF. DNA of the CDR3: TGTGCCAGTAGTATGCCCGGGTTCGGAGAGACCCAGTACTTC.

A single count supports this clone. The chain joins TRBV30 to TRBJ2-7, with D uncertain. Germline CDR1 GTSNPN, CDR2 SVGIG (reference sequence). The CDR3 runs 14 residues. V gave up 3 bases and J gave up 5 bases, with 17 bases separating them. This chain's CDR3 is CAWRFDNRDHEQYF. DNA for the CDR3: TGTGCCTGGAGGTTTGACAATCGAGACCACGAGCAGTACTTC. The whole variable domain, remainder taken from reference TRBV30 and TRBJ2-7, is SQTIHQWPATLVQPVGSPLSLECTVEGTSNPNLYWYRQAAGRGLQLLFYSVGIGQISSEVPQNLSASRPQDRQFILSSKKLLLSDSGFYLCAWRFDNRDHEQYFGPGTRLTVT.

This clone was counted once. The chain joins TRBV18 to TRBJ1-1, with 7 bases aligning to TRBD1. J gave up 2 bases and V 1 base, and 7 bases lay outside the gene matches. The V gene's germline CDR1 is KGHSH and CDR2 LQKENI. The CDR3 has 16 amino acids. The CDR3 region has the DNA TGTGCCAGCTCACCACTCGGGACAGAACCTAACACTGAAGCTTTCTTT. Translating gives CASSPLGTEPNTEAFF.

The V call is TRBV10-3, the J call TRBJ2-1; 9 nucleotides align to TRBD2. Germline V gene sequence: CDR1 ENHRY, CDR2 SYGVKD. V shed 10 bases, J shed 0 bases, and the junction held 7 bases outside the gene matches. CDR3 size: 15 residues. The CDR3 nucleotides are TGTGCCACAGTTGGGCGGGAGGGCTCCTACAATGAGCAGTTCTTC. Translated, it gives CATVGREGSYNEQFF.

Here the CDR3 DNA reads TGCGCCAGCCTCGGACTCACGCAGGGGGTAGACTATGGCTACACCTTC. Translating gives CASLGLTQGVDYGYTF. The V call is TRBV10-2, the J call TRBJ1-2; 7 bases match TRBD1. Trimming removed 8 bases from V and 3 bases from J; junction bases left unmatched: 15. From germline, CDR1 is WSHSY and CDR2 SAAADI. There are 16 residues in the CDR3.

The V and J genes are TRBV12-3 or TRBV12-4 and TRBJ2-1, with no clear D. With 6 bases removed from V and 2 bases from J, the gap between germline ends came to 8 bases. This CDR3 is built from 13 residues. The CDR3 here is CASSRGTYNEQFF. DNA for the CDR3: TGTGCCAGCAGCCGCGGCACCTACAATGAGCAGTTCTTC.

V is TRBV6-6 and J is TRBJ1-3, with D perhaps matching TRBD1 (6 bases). There are 15 residues in the CDR3. Between the trimmed V and J ends, which lost 7 bases and 0 bases, there was a span of 13 bases. Germline V lookup: CDR1 MNHNY, CDR2 SVGAGI (reference sequence). Written as DNA, the CDR3 is TGTGCCAGCAATCAACAGGGTTCCTCTGGAAACACCATATATTTT. Translating gives CASNQQGSSGNTIYF.

This chain connects TRBV5-1 to TRBJ1-1, with 8 bases fitting TRBD1. The CDR3 loop spans 14 amino acids. The junction had 5 bases not matched to a gene; V was cut back by 4 bases and J by 3 bases. The germline CDR1 and CDR2 sequences are SGHRS and YFSETQ. CDR3 sequence: CASSRDRTDTEAFF. The CDR3 bases are TGCGCCAGCAGCCGGGACAGGACCGACACTGAAGCTTTCTTT.

The gene calls are TRBV20-1 and TRBJ1-5, with D possibly matching TRBD1 (5 bases). The V end lost 3 bases, the J end lost 4 bases, and 10 bases lay between the germline ends. CDR1 and CDR2 from the germline V gene are DFQATT and SNEGSKA (reference sequence). The CDR3 contains 13 residues. In DNA form, the CDR3 reads TGCAGTGCTAGTCAGGGAACGAATCAGCCCCAGCATTTT. Translating gives CSASQGTNQPQHF.